The 27 T cell receptor beta chains below were found in one sample sequenced in a study of blood T cell repertoires in COVID-19. Only in-frame clones appear in the TCRdb table, and some are missing; sequencing was by immunoSEQ multiplex PCR. The sample consists of fewer than 85,000 clones, less than 95% of them appearing once. Sequencing input: peripheral blood. Every receptor here comes from a woman aged 45-65 years in a cohort sampled during active COVID-19.

In regard to this clone: The sample contains more than one DNA sequence encoding this CDR3. The V and J genes are TRBV12-3 or TRBV12-4 and TRBJ2-7; 9 positions agree with TRBD1. Trimming cost V 6 bases and J 4 bases; bases outside gene matches: 4. This CDR3 spans 13 amino acids. The CDR3 DNA sequence: TGTGCCAGCAGCTCGGACAGGGGATACGAGCAGTACTTC. It codes for CASSSDRGYEQYF.

The V and J genes are TRBV19 and TRBJ2-1; 9 bases are a match to TRBD1. V trimming: 7 bases; J trimming: 9 bases; junction bases outside the gene matches: 16. This CDR3 spans 16 amino acids. Germline CDR1 is LNHDA and CDR2 is SQIVND (reference sequence). Here the CDR3 reads CASNPIPGQGFGEQFF. The CDR3 DNA reads TGTGCCAGTAACCCCATCCCGGGACAGGGATTCGGTGAGCAGTTCTTC.

This chain uses TRBV28 with TRBJ1-2; D might be TRBD1 (5 bases). V was clipped by 5 bases and J by 1 base, with 14 bases between them. Germline CDR1 reads MDHEN; CDR2 reads SYDVKM. CDR3 length equals 15 residues. CDR3 residues: CASSVYGASNYGYTF. DNA of the CDR3: TGTGCCAGCAGTGTTTATGGGGCAAGTAACTATGGCTACACCTTC.

The chain recombines TRBV5-4 with TRBJ1-1; possibly TRBD1 for D (5 bases). The CDR3 is 15 residues long. V gave up 3 bases and J gave up 5 bases, with 17 bases separating them. Germline V CDR1 and CDR2: SGHNT, YYREEE (reference sequence). The CDR3 nucleotides read TGTGCCAGCAGCTACCCGCGGGGGAGTGGGACTGAAGCTTTCTTT. Translated: CASSYPRGSGTEAFF.

V usage is TRBV9 and J usage is TRBJ2-3; TRBD2 matches at 7 bases. V lost 7 bases and J lost 0; bases outside the gene matches: 8. The CDR3 is made up of 15 amino acids. Germline V CDR1 and CDR2: SGDLS, YYNGEE. The CDR3 spells CASSVGRVSTDTQYF. CDR3 nucleotides: TGTGCCAGCTCGGTGGGGAGGGTTAGCACAGATACGCAGTATTTT.

The count of this clone is one. The J gene is TRBJ2-7, the V gene TRBV18, with D tentatively TRBD1 (5 bases). There are 15 residues in the CDR3. Trimming took 3 bases from V and 6 from J, leaving 18 bases between them. Germline lookup yields CDR1 KGHSH and CDR2 LQKENI. The CDR3 DNA is TGTGCCAGCTCACCCGGCCGGCAGGGCAGAGGCGAGCAGTACTTC. Translation: CASSPGRQGRGEQYF.

The chain has TRBV29-1 and TRBJ2-5, with TRBD2 identical over 10 bases. The germline CDR1 and CDR2 sequences are SQVTM and ANQGSEA. This CDR3 comprises 13 residues. Here the CDR3 reads CSTRTSGPGAQYF. The CDR3 DNA follows: TGCAGTACCAGGACTAGCGGTCCGGGGGCCCAGTACTTC.

This chain links TRBV24-1 with TRBJ1-2; TRBD1 might be the D (5 bases). Trimming stripped 4 bases from V and 5 bases from J, with 13 bases between. Germline lookup yields CDR1 KGHDR and CDR2 SFDVKD. The CDR3 spans 14 residues. The CDR3 coding sequence is TGTGCCACCAGTGAGCCGACAGTCAGTTATGGCTACACCTTC. It yields the protein CATSEPTVSYGYTF.

The chain employs TRBV10-3 and TRBJ2-5; 9 bases line up with TRBD2. V lost 5 bases, J lost 5 bases, and 9 bases stayed unmatched. This CDR3 has 15 residues. Looked up from germline, CDR1 is ENHRY and CDR2 is SYGVKD. The CDR3 DNA sequence: TGTGCCATCAGTAGACTAGCGGAGATGTTTGAGACCCAGTACTTC. Translation gives CAISRLAEMFETQYF.

A single count supports this clone. V gene TRBV28 combines with J gene TRBJ2-1; D gene unclear. CDR3 length equals 14 residues. Germline lookup yields CDR1 MDHEN and CDR2 SYDVKM. V lost 6 bases and J 0 bases, leaving 9 bases between the germline ends. CDR3 in amino acids: CASSRFSSYNEQFF. As DNA, the CDR3 is TGTGCCAGCAGCCGCTTCAGCTCCTACAATGAGCAGTTCTTC.

The CDR3 loop is CASSGLAGVPPREQYF. DNA for the CDR3: TGTGCCAGCAGTGGACTAGCGGGAGTCCCACCTCGGGAGCAGTACTTC. This chain connects TRBV6-4 to TRBJ2-7; 12 bases line up with TRBD2. There are 16 residues in the CDR3. The germline V gene encodes CDR1 MRHNA and CDR2 SNTAGT. The trim removed 4 bases at V and 7 bases at J, leaving 11 bases unmatched.

CDR3 in amino acids: CASSVAAGGQETQYF. The DNA for the CDR3 is TGTGCCAGCAGTGTGGCAGCGGGAGGGCAAGAGACCCAGTACTTC. The V gene is TRBV25-1, the J gene TRBJ2-5, with TRBD2 identical over 10 bases. This CDR3 region has 15 residues. V gave up 4 bases and J gave up 2 bases; unmatched junction bases: 4. From germline, CDR1 is MGHDK and CDR2 SYGVNS.

The rearrangement uses TRBV4-1 and TRBJ2-5; 12 nucleotides line up with TRBD2. V was clipped by 1 base and J by 3 bases; unmatched bases: 3. The CDR3 is 16 residues long. Looked up from germline, CDR1 is MGHRA and CDR2 is YSYEKL. The CDR3 region has the DNA TGCGCCAGCAGCCAAGGGCGACTAGCGGGAGAAGAGACCCAGTACTTC. As protein: CASSQGRLAGEETQYF.

The chain links TRBV12-5 to TRBJ1-5, with 7 bases fitting TRBD1. From germline, CDR1 is LGHNT and CDR2 FRNRAP. The CDR3 is made up of 17 amino acids. V lost 2 bases to trimming and J lost 0 bases; unmatched junction nucleotides: 7. For the CDR3, the DNA is TGTGCTAGTGGTTTGTCCAGGGGGACAGATAGCAATCAGCCCCAGCATTTT. Translation: CASGLSRGTDSNQPQHF.

The chain employs TRBV9 and TRBJ1-2; 11 bases map to TRBD1. The ends lost 0 bases at V and 7 bases at J; junction bases unmatched: 8. Germline lookup yields CDR1 SGDLS and CDR2 YYNGEE. The CDR3 consists of 16 residues. CDR3 loop: CASSVGGWTGGSGYTF. The CDR3 DNA sequence: TGTGCCAGCAGCGTAGGAGGATGGACAGGGGGCTCTGGCTACACCTTC. Based on the CDR3 plus reference TRBV9 and TRBJ1-2, the full variable domain is DSGVTQTPKHLITATGQRVTLRCSPRSGDLSVYWYQQSLDQGLQFLIQYYNGEERAKGNILERFSAQQFPDLHSELNLSSLELGDSALYFCASSVGGWTGGSGYTFGSGTRLTVV.

The chain couples TRBV5-1 to TRBJ2-5; D might be TRBD2 (6 bases). V lost 3 bases and J 7 bases, leaving 16 bases between the germline ends. This CDR3 is 14 amino acids long. Germline V gene data show CDR1 as SGHRS and CDR2 as YFSETQ. Here the CDR3 reads CASSSGGAQGTQYF. CDR3 nucleotides: TGCGCCAGCAGCTCGGGCGGGGCGCAGGGGACCCAGTACTTC.

The V call is TRBV28, the J call TRBJ1-3, with TRBD1 identical over 8 bases. This CDR3 has 15 residues. Trimming removed 5 bases from V and 3 bases from J; junction bases left unmatched: 6. CDR1 is MDHEN, CDR2 SYDVKM, per germline. The CDR3 coding sequence is TGTGCCAGCAGTAGACAGGGGATGGATGGAAACACCATATATTTT. Protein product: CASSRQGMDGNTIYF.

The rearrangement uses TRBV28 and TRBJ1-2, with D hard to call. Germline V CDR1 and CDR2: MDHEN, SYDVKM. The CDR3 has 15 residues. Trimming stripped 7 bases from V and 4 bases from J, with 19 bases between. The CDR3 DNA follows: TGTGCCAGCAACAAAGCGGGTGGACTAACCTATGGCTACACCTTC. Translated, it gives CASNKAGGLTYGYTF.

CDR3 residues: CASSPQWGTASSYEQYF. CDR3 nucleotides: TGTGCCAGCAGCCCTCAATGGGGGACAGCCTCTTCCTACGAGCAGTACTTC. This chain joins TRBV5-4 and TRBJ2-7; 7 bases align to TRBD1. This CDR3 region has 17 residues. The V segment lost 4 bases and the J segment 1 base; nucleotides outside the gene matches: 14. Germline V gives CDR1 SGHNT, CDR2 YYREEE (reference sequence).

The chain recombines TRBV28 with TRBJ2-6, with 8 nucleotides matching TRBD1. Germline CDR1 is MDHEN and CDR2 is SYDVKM. The CDR3 extends over 16 amino acids. V was clipped by 5 bases and J by 0 bases; unmatched bases: 3. The CDR3, as DNA: TGTGCCAGCAGTATTACAGGGGGCTCTGGGGCCAACGTCCTGACTTTC. Translated: CASSITGGSGANVLTF.

The chain uses TRBV27 and TRBJ1-2; D is perhaps TRBD1 (6 bases). Trimming took off 6 bases at V and 8 bases at J, with 16 bases between the two ends. The V gene's germline CDR1 is MNHEY and CDR2 SMNVEV (reference sequence). The CDR3 contains 13 residues. In DNA, the CDR3 is TGTGCCAGCAGCCTACAGGGTACGGAGGGCTACACCTTC. Residues: CASSLQGTEGYTF.

This chain links TRBV30 with TRBJ1-4, with unresolved D. This CDR3 is 11 amino acids long. Trimming cost V 0 bases and J 8 bases, with 4 bases left between them. Per germline, CDR1 GTSNPN and CDR2 SVGIG (reference sequence). CDR3 DNA: TGTGCCTGGAGTGTAGCAGAAAAACTGTTTTTT. This translates into CAWSVAEKLFF.

This clone was counted once. The V and J genes are TRBV28 and TRBJ2-1, with D maybe TRBD2 (6 bases). The V gene's germline CDR1 is MDHEN and CDR2 SYDVKM. The CDR3 totals 15 residues. V was trimmed by 3 bases and J by 2 bases, leaving 11 bases between them. This CDR3 reads CASSFAGLAYNEQFF. The DNA for the CDR3 is TGTGCCAGCAGTTTCGCGGGACTGGCCTACAATGAGCAGTTCTTC.

The J gene is TRBJ2-2, the V gene TRBV11-2, with 13 bases fitting TRBD2. The ends lost 5 bases at V and 4 bases at J; junction bases unmatched: 10. The CDR3 covers 18 residues. CDR1 and CDR2 from the germline V gene are SGHAT and FQNNGV. The CDR3 sequence is CASSPWTSGSSSTGELFF. CDR3 nucleotides: TGTGCCAGCAGCCCGTGGACTAGCGGGAGTTCTTCCACCGGGGAGCTGTTTTTT.

This chain uses TRBV1 with TRBJ2-1; TRBD2 was called by the table and not checked on the DNA. TRBV1 is termed a pseudogene. There are 21 residues in the CDR3. The CDR3: CTSSPKRKGSGRQLGYNEQFF. CDR3 nucleotide sequence: TGCACCAGCAGCCCCAAGCGAAAGGGTAGCGGGAGACAGCTGGGCTACAATGAGCAGTTCTTC.

The CDR3 bases are TGTGCCAGCTCACCAGGGCTAAGCTCTGGAAACACCATATATTTT. This encodes CASSPGLSSGNTIYF. The chain joins TRBV18 to TRBJ1-3; D is undetermined. The V gene's germline CDR1 is KGHSH and CDR2 LQKENI. This CDR3 region has 15 residues. Trimming cost V 2 bases and J 0 bases, with 8 bases left between them.

The J gene is TRBJ2-7, the V gene TRBV28; the D gene is possibly TRBD2 (5 bases). Germline values: CDR1 MDHEN, CDR2 SYDVKM. This CDR3 is built from 13 residues. Between the trimmed V and J ends, which lost 9 bases and 0 bases, there was a span of 12 bases. This chain's CDR3 is CASRVAGSYEQYF. CDR3 sequence (DNA): TGTGCCAGTAGGGTTGCGGGCTCCTACGAGCAGTACTTC.